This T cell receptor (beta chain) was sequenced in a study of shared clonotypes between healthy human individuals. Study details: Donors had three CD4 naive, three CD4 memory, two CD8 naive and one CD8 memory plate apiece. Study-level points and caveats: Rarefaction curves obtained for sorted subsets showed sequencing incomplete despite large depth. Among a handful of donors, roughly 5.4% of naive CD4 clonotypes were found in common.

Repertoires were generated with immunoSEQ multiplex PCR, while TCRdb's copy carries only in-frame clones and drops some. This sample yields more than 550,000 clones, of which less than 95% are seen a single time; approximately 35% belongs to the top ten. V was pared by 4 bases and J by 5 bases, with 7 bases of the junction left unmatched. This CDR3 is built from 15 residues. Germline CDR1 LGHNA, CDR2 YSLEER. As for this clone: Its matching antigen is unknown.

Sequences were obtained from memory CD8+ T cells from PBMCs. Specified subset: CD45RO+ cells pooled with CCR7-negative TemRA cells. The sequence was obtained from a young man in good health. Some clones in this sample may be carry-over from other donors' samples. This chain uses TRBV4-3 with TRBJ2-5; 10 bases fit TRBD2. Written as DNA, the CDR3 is TGCGCCAGCAGCCGGCTTCTAGCGGGAGAGGAGACCCAGTACTTC. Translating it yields CASSRLLAGEETQYF.